The 5 T cell receptor beta chains presented below share a single source sample, sequenced in a study of siplizumab effects on memory and regulatory T cells. The assay was immunoSEQ multiplex PCR, and TCRdb's table has in-frame clones only and misses some. The repertoire includes about 110,000 clones, around 93% of them detected once, and 0.32% sits in the top ten. The sample comprised CD4+ T cells sorted from blood. The receptors stem from a human donor in good health.

V gene TRBV6-5 combines with J gene TRBJ2-1; D might be TRBD1 or TRBD2, each matching 5 bases. V dropped 2 bases and J dropped 6 bases, with 17 bases sitting between them. The CDR3 is 16 residues long. CDR1 is MNHEY, CDR2 SVGAGI, per germline. Here the CDR3 reads CASSYLGTQRSNEQFF. For the CDR3, the DNA is TGTGCCAGCAGTTACCTAGGGACGCAACGAAGCAATGAGCAGTTCTTC.

The V and J genes are TRBV28 and TRBJ2-2; TRBD2 might be the D (5 bases). This CDR3 spans 15 amino acids. Trimming pared 5 bases from V and 7 bases from J, leaving 17 bases between. The V gene's germline CDR1 is MDHEN and CDR2 SYDVKM. The CDR3 DNA reads as TGTGCCAGCAGTCGGACTGGCTTCGGGGACGGGGAGCTGTTTTTT. This codes for CASSRTGFGDGELFF. Full variable domain (missing parts from reference TRBV28 and TRBJ2-2): DVKVTQSSRYLVKRTGEKVFLECVQDMDHENMFWYRQDPGLGLRLIYFSYDVKMKEKGDIPEGYSVSREKKERFSLILESASTNQTSMYLCASSRTGFGDGELFFGEGSRLTVL.

The gene calls are TRBV30 and TRBJ1-1; maybe TRBD1 (5 bases). The CDR3 covers 12 residues. The germline V and J ends were trimmed by 4 bases and 1 base, with 7 bases remaining between them. Germline CDR1 is GTSNPN and CDR2 is SVGIG (reference sequence). The CDR3, as DNA: TGTGCCTGGATCGGGGGGAACACTGAAGCTTTCTTT. Translating it yields CAWIGGNTEAFF.

V is TRBV18 and J is TRBJ1-1; maybe TRBD1 (5 bases). This CDR3 comprises 15 residues. The V gene's germline CDR1 is KGHSH and CDR2 LQKENI. Deletions cut 1 base from V and 0 bases from J, with 9 bases between. The CDR3: CASSPREGMNTEAFF. The CDR3 DNA reads as TGTGCCAGCTCACCACGGGAGGGGATGAACACTGAAGCTTTCTTT.

V gene TRBV4-2 combines with J gene TRBJ2-2; no reliable D call. The CDR3 is 16 residues long. Germline CDR1 LGHNA, CDR2 YNFKEQ. The V and J ends lost 3 bases and 3 bases respectively, with 14 bases between them. This CDR3 is CASSQEETPDTGELFF. The CDR3 coding sequence is TGTGCCAGCAGCCAGGAAGAAACGCCGGACACCGGGGAGCTGTTTTTT.